This T cell receptor beta chain comes out of a study of T cell repertoires in ileal Crohn's disease. Looking at the study overall: About half of patients got postoperative therapy: some 11 thiopurines, 18 anti-TNF. Study-wide results and limits: Endoscopic recurrence occurred in every patient whose clonality exceeded 26.8%. Compared with non-smokers, active smokers at surgery showed more clonal expansions.

TCRB immunosequencing input was five hundred nanograms of biopsy DNA per sample. Profiled with immunoSEQ multiplex PCR; TCRdb holds only in-frame clones, not every one. The sample includes 3,000 to 5,000 clones, around 80% of them seen just once. This clone was recorded only once. Its antigen is currently unknown. This CDR3 is built from 16 residues. The V segment lost 0 bases and the J segment 5 bases; nucleotides outside the gene matches: 9. Germline-derived CDR1 and CDR2 are SGHRS and YFSETQ. V usage is TRBV5-1 and J usage is TRBJ2-5; 8 nucleotides align to TRBD1. Sequencing was performed on ileal tissue. The clonotype was recovered from an adult with Crohn's disease. The CDR3 region is CASSLGIDRGPETQYF. In DNA form, the CDR3 reads TGCGCCAGCAGCTTGGGGATCGACAGGGGCCCGGAGACCCAGTACTTC.